Detailed here is one T cell receptor (beta chain). This specimen belongs to a study of blood T cell repertoires in COVID-19. Study-level information: Some COVID-19 samples were acute and others convalescent; all came from the United States, Italy and Spain.

Under the authors' procedure: Estimation of nucleated cell counts relied on the amplification of reference gene primers. TCRdb's table, derived via immunoSEQ multiplex PCR, lists solely in-frame clones and lacks some. V and J calls and clone size are given by that table; D and trimming were obtained from the DNA. The table has under 130,000 clones, about 90% seen once. The J segment lost 5 bases and the V segment lost 3 bases, leaving 10 bases of the junction unmatched. This CDR3 spans 15 amino acids. The germline V gene has CDR1 GTSNPN and CDR2 SVGIG (reference sequence). V usage is TRBV30 and J usage is TRBJ2-1, with 7 positions matching TRBD2. The sequenced material came from peripheral blood. The sequence was obtained from a human donor in a cohort sampled during active COVID-19. CDR3 loop: CAWRGLVREHNEQFF. The CDR3 DNA sequence: TGTGCCTGGAGGGGGCTAGTGCGGGAGCACAATGAGCAGTTCTTC.